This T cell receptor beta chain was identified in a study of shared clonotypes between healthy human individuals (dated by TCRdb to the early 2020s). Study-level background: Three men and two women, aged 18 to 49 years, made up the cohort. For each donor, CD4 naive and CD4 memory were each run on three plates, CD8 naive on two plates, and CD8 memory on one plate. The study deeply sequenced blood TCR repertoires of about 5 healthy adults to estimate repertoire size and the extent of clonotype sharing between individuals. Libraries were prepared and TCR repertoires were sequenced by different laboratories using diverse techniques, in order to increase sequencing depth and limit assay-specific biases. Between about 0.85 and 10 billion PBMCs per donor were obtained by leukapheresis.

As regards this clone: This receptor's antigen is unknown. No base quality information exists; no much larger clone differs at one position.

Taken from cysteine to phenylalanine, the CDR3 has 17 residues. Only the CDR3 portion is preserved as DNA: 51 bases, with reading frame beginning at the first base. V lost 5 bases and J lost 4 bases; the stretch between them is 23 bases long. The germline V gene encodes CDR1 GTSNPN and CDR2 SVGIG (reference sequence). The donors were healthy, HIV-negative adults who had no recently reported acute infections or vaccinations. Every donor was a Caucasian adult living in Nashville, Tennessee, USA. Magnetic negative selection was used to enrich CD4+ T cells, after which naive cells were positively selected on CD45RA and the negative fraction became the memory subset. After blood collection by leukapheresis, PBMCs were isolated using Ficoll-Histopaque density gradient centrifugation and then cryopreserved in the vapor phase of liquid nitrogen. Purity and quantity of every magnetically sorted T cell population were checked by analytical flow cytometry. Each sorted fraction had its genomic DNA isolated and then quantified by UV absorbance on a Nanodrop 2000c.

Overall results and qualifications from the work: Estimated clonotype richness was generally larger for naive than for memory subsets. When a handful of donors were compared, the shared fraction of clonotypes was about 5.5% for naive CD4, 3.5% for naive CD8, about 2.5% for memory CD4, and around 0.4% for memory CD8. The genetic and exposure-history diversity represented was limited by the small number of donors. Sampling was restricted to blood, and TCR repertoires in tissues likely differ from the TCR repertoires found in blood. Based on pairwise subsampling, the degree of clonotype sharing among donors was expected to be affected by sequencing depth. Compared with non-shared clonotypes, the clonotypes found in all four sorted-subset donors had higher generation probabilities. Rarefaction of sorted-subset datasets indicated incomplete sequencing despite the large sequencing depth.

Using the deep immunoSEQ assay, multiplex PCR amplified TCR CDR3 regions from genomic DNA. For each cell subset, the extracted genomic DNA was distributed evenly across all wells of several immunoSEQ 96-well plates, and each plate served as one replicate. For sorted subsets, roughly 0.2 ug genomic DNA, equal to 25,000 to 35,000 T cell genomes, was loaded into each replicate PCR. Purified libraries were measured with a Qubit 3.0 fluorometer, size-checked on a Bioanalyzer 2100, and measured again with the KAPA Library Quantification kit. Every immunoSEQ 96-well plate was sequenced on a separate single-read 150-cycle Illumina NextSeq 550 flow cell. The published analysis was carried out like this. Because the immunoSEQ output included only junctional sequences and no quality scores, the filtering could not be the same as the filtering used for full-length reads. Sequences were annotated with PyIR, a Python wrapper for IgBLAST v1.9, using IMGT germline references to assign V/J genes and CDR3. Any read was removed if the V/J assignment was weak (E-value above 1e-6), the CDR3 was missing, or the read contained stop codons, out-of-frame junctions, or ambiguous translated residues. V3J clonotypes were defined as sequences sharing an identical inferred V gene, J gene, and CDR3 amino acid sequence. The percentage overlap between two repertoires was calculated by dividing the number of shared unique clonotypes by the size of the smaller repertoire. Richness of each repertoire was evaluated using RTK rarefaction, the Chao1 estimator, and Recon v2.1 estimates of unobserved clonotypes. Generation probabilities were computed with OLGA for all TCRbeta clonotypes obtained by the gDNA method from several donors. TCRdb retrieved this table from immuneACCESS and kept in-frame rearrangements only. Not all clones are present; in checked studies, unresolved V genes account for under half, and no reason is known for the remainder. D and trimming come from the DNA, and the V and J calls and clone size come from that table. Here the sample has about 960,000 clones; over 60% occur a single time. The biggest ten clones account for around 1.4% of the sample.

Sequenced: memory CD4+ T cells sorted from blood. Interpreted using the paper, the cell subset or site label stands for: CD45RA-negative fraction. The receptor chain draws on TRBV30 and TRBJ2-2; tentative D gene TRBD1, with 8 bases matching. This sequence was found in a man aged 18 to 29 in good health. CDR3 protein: CAWWGGRTGRSTGELFF. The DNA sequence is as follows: TGTGCCTGGTGGGGGGGCCGGACAGGGCGAAGCACCGGGGAGCTGTTTTTT.